This record covers a single T cell receptor beta chain. The antigen remains undetermined. 60 Vbeta and 13 Jbeta primers were used in PCR. Methods used by the authors: Later, an analysis found some 80 million unique TCR beta chains, and about 10 million of these were shared. Libraries were prepared by immunoSEQ multiplex PCR; TCRdb keeps only in-frame clonotypes and omits some of them. The DNA gave D and trimming, while V, J and clone size come from that table. The table lists 90,000 or so clones, approximately 79% of them singletons. This entry comes from a study of cytomegalovirus exposure and HLA in healthy donors. Study-level points and caveats: Later analysis associated a missense DCLRE1C variant with TCR beta V- and J-gene trimming. Among TCR beta chains, those listed as cytomegalovirus-associated numbered over 150. After further analysis at a later stage, some 15,000 TCR beta sequences were associated with HLA alleles at 0.05 false discovery rate.

V was shortened by 4 bases and J by 2 bases, with 10 bases between the two germline ends. Germline loops: CDR1 SGHNT, CDR2 YYREEE (reference sequence). The CDR3 covers 14 residues. The source is a female donor in good health and CMV-seronegative. V is TRBV5-4 and J is TRBJ2-1; the D gene is possibly TRBD1 (6 bases). The sequencing sample was made of PBMCs. Here the CDR3 reads CASSMTGPYNEQFF. The CDR3 nucleotides are TGTGCCAGCAGCATGACAGGTCCCTACAATGAGCAGTTCTTC.